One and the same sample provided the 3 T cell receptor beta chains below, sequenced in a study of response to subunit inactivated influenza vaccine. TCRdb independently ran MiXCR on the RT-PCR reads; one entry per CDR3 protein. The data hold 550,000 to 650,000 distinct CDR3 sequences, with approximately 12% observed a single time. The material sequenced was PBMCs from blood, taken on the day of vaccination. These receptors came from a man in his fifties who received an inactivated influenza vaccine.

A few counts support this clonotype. The chain's CDR3 is CASSFPGLAGLDYRMGETQYF. The CDR3 DNA follows: TGTGCCAGCAGCTTTCCGGGACTAGCGGGTTTAGATTACAGGATGGGGGAGACCCAGTACTTC. The chain has TRBV11-2 and TRBJ2-5; TRBD2 matches at 12 bases. The CDR3 contains 21 residues. The trim removed 3 bases at V and 5 bases at J, leaving 22 bases unmatched. Germline values: CDR1 SGHAT, CDR2 FQNNGV.

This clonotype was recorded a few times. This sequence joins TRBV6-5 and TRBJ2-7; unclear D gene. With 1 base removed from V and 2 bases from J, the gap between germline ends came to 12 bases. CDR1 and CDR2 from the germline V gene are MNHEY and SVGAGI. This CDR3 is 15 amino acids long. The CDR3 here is CASSYFATGPYEQYF. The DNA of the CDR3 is TGTGCCAGCAGTTACTTTGCAACCGGGCCCTACGAGCAGTACTTC.

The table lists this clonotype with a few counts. CDR3 sequence reads: CATSTRQGYGYTF. The CDR3, as DNA: TGTGCCACCAGCACGAGACAGGGTTATGGCTACACCTTC. The chain combines TRBV15 with TRBJ1-2, with TRBD1 matching over 7 bases. Trimming cost V 4 bases and J 5 bases; bases outside gene matches: 4. Germline CDR1 LNHNV, CDR2 YYDKDF (reference sequence). This CDR3 comprises 13 residues.